The clone carrying this TCR beta chain was seen only a few times. The CDR3 is 13 amino acids. Trimming removed 9 bases at V and 7 bases at J, with 15 bases between. Germline assignment: CDR1 MNHNS and CDR2 SASEGT. The sample belongs to a study of CD8 T cells in ankylosing spondylitis. TCRdb redid the calling of the 5' RACE reads with MiXCR, one entry per CDR3 protein. The data hold nearly 350,000 distinct CDR3 sequences, with over 12% observed a single time. What was sequenced was blood, either unsorted or a sorted T cell fraction (not recorded which). This receptor was taken from a male donor with ankylosing spondylitis or in good health (not recorded which). The chain recombines TRBV6-1 with TRBJ2-2; possibly TRBD2 for D (7 bases). CDR3 in DNA: TGTGCCAGTTCTAGGGGGGGTGGCGGGGAGCTGTTTTTT. Its translation is CASSRGGGGELFF.